Included here is one T cell receptor beta chain sequence, with context. It lacks a known antigen. There are no base qualities to consult, and no much larger clone falls within one base. These data originate in a study of cytomegalovirus exposure and HLA in healthy donors (TCRdb year 2017). Regarding the complete study: In an earlier analysis of 550 to 750 of the donors, about 260 Gb of sequence data and 100 million or so unique TCR beta sequences from roughly 200 million T cells were reported. Roughly 300 gigabases of sequencing data and around 90 million unique TCR sequences made up an early release that covered roughly 670 HLA-typed donors. Of the roughly 400 genotyped donors, around 81% fell in the genetic ancestry cluster associated with self-reported Caucasian donors. The aim of the study was to test whether cataloging public T cell receptors could identify signatures of past pathogen exposure. The study used immunosequencing to profile the T cell repertoires of several hundred subjects and linked those repertoires to cytomegalovirus serostatus. Besides the first cohort of some 670 subjects, a separate validation cohort made up of roughly 120 different subjects was used. The study combined high-throughput TCR immunosequencing, statistical association of individual TCRs with disease status, and machine learning to predict cytomegalovirus infection status. A later analysis re-analyzed previously published TCR beta repertoires from 660 or so donors and added high-resolution HLA genotyping to study TCR occurrence patterns. Rather than using new phenotypic data, the later analysis identified candidate immune exposures from TCR beta sequences and from how often those sequences occurred across donors. To decide whether each TCR beta V gene segment behaved as functional or pseudogenic, an earlier analysis of some 600 of the donors relied on high-throughput TCR beta sequencing. Donor age, sex, ethnicity and CMV serostatus were compiled alongside the repertoire data. In a later genetic analysis, genome-wide SNP genotypes for about 55% of the roughly 700 donors were used, and that subset was treated as a discovery cohort. All discovery cohort repertoires had been generated using a single sequencing platform. Class I and class II HLA loci were covered by the typing at four-digit resolution. Typing coverage differed by locus: A, B, C, DRB1 and DQB1 were typed in about 620-640 donors, DQA1 in 522, DPA1 in 600 to 610, and DPB1 in approximately 450. Four to six DR-DQ haplotypes were handled as single units for association and clustering, since linkage in the cohort was strong. Among some 400 genotyped donors of the cohort, an average of roughly 230,000 unique TCR beta nucleotide sequences was sequenced per donor, of which 15% to 20% were non-productive. Summary of the overall study and its limitations: The study listed approximately 160 TCR beta chains as associated with cytomegalovirus. The authors suggested that the approach could potentially be extended to other disease states and immunological phenotypes. The cohort was sequenced for TCR beta chains only, and without alpha or paired-chain data the features that could be detected were limited. Because some donors lacked HLA typing at each locus, the association tests relied only on the typed subset. Correlated functional status among segregating V segments might be attributable to linkage disequilibrium, but an unknown experimental factor could not be ruled out. When HLA alleles, especially DR and DQ, strongly co-occurred, attributing TCR associations to individual alleles was difficult. Some IMGT-functional V segments, including TRBV6-2 and TRBV6-3, could not be told apart with the 87-base-pair reads, so those segments were excluded. A further reported finding was that TCR beta sequences accurately predicted the HLA-A and HLA-B alleles for most subjects in the first cohort. Most TCR sequences were seen in very few donors, while some public TCRs were found in many individuals. In an earlier analysis of some 550 of the donors, most TCR beta V segments were observed in productive rearrangements about 87% or about 30% of the time, broadly matching IMGT annotations. For the cohort, immune exposure information was limited to CMV serostatus. Because counts were too low, about 15 rarely observed V segments, including chromosome 9 orphons, were left out of the earlier analysis of a few hundred of the donors. A cluster of highly shared sequence variants was judged likely to represent a technical artifact of the sequencing pipeline. According to a later analysis, most CMV-associated TCR beta chains appeared to be HLA-restricted, and the HLA associations seemed to be driven largely by CMV exposure. Compared with the roughly 670-donor mean, donors in an Asian-associated ancestry cluster had fewer N-insertions in productive TCRs, according to a later genetic analysis. In vitro tests confirmed that a few of the cytomegalovirus-associated TCR beta chains recognize cytomegalovirus antigens. In a later analysis, several top co-occurrence clusters were reported to appear linked to parvovirus B19, influenza, CMV and Epstein-Barr virus. Presence/absence analyses assumed roughly uniform sequencing depth across donors, an assumption that may not hold. At a false discovery rate of 0.05, a later analysis linked about 17,000 TCR beta sequences to specific HLA alleles. V-gene and J-gene trimming of TCR beta chains was associated with a missense DCLRE1C variant in a later genetic analysis, and the association was replicated in an independent cohort. In both the original and validation cohorts, the classifier was reported to diagnose cytomegalovirus status with high specificity and sensitivity. A later analysis found that HLA-associated TCR beta chains were more clonally expanded and had lower generation probabilities than equally common non-associated chains. In a later analysis, TCR association rates were found to vary across HLA loci, with the most associated TCRs seen for DRB1 alleles and the fewest for HLA-C alleles.

V loses 2 bases at its end and J loses 4 bases; junction bases beyond the gene matches: 8. From the germline V gene, CDR1 is MGHDK and CDR2 is SYGVNS. From the cysteine through the phenylalanine, the CDR3 covers 17 amino acids. Here the CDR3 DNA is all that survives: 51 bases in frame from base 1. In total, 630 or so healthy bone marrow donors made up the cohort. All cohort members were sampled while nominally healthy, although unrecorded immune exposures were likely present. The donor was CMV seronegative and was included in the group of around 320 seronegative cohort members. Every donor gave a peripheral blood sample, and the peripheral blood mononuclear cells from that sample were used for TCR beta sequencing. The Qiagen DNeasy Blood Extraction Kit was used to extract genomic DNA from the blood cell samples. The method was the immunoSEQ multiplex PCR assay. For the multiplex PCR, a mixture combining 60 forward primers for TCR Vbeta segments and 13 reverse primers for TCR Jbeta segments was used. The CDR3 region of rearranged TCR beta genes was amplified from genomic DNA with a multiplex PCR assay. The Illumina HiSeq System was used to sequence the amplified TCR beta libraries as 87-base-pair reads. In the original analysis: A later analysis tallied 75 million to 85 million unique TCR beta chains across the 666 repertoires, and some 12 million of those chains were shared by two or more donors. To remove PCR and sequencing errors, raw reads were error-corrected and collapsed into unique sequences using a nearest-neighbor algorithm that merged closely related sequences. Alignment of CDR3 sequences to IMGT reference sequences was used to assign V, D and J gene segments. For a sequence to be retained, at least a six-nucleotide match to both a V gene segment and a J gene segment was required. Rearrangements were called productive when the CDR3 lacked stop codons and stayed in frame with V and J; all others were non-productive. CDR3 was defined according to IMGT convention as the region running from the second conserved V-encoded cysteine to the conserved J-encoded phenylalanine. The earlier analysis of fewer than 750 of the donors excluded sequences that lacked an unambiguous match to a single V gene segment. An earlier analysis of some 500 of the donors classified V segments as functional when productive rearrangements were above 56.7% and as segregating when the standard deviation between donors was above 5%. To diagnose cytomegalovirus status from the catalog of TCR beta chain sequences, a statistical classification framework was built. In a later analysis, V and J genes were assigned by comparing TCR nucleotide sequences against IMGT/GENE-DB human TR gene sequences. A later analysis assigned CDR3 sequences and most-parsimonious VDJ recombination scenarios with the TCRdist pipeline. In a later analysis, each TCR beta chain was defined by its CDR3 amino acid sequence together with its V-gene family, and reads lacking a unique V-gene family were excluded. As a way to deal with suspected cross-contamination and a sequencing artifact, a later analysis dropped over 550 nucleotide sequences that were highly shared and had low generation probability. In a later analysis, a clonal expansion index for each public chain was calculated from normalized within-repertoire ranks of inferred template counts. In a later analysis, generation probabilities were computed with a VDJ recombination model fitted to out-of-frame rearrangements, and the resulting probabilities were checked against IGoR. In a later analysis, hypergeometric tests were used to score TCR-TCR, TCR-HLA and TCR-CMV co-occurrence, with a repertoire-size bias correction applied to TCR pairs. False discovery rates were estimated in a later analysis by permuting HLA or CMV assignments 20 times. In a later analysis, co-occurring TCRs were grouped using DBSCAN, and TCRdist sequence similarity was added for clustering within HLA-allele-positive subsets. Repertoires with fewer than 30,000 or more than 120,000 public chains, plus five repertoires with anomalous nucleotide sharing, were excluded from co-occurrence clustering. This is the immuneACCESS table as TCRdb keeps it, with only in-frame sequences that have V and J called. A part of the clones is gone; compared with another copy, unresolved V genes explain less than half, and the rest is unexplained. The DNA was the basis for D and trimming; V, J and clone size are from that table. This sample gives around 150,000 clones in total; roughly 88% of them show up just once. Over 1.5% of the sample is in the top ten clones.

Sequencing used PBMCs. Recombination linked TRBV25-1 to TRBJ1-2, and 12 junction bases match TRBD1. The receptor was derived from a woman in her late teens or twenties in good health and CMV-seronegative. The CDR3 corresponds to CASSEPGQGASTYGYTF. The DNA sequence is given as TGTGCCAGCAGTGAACCGGGACAGGGGGCGTCCACCTATGGCTACACCTTC.